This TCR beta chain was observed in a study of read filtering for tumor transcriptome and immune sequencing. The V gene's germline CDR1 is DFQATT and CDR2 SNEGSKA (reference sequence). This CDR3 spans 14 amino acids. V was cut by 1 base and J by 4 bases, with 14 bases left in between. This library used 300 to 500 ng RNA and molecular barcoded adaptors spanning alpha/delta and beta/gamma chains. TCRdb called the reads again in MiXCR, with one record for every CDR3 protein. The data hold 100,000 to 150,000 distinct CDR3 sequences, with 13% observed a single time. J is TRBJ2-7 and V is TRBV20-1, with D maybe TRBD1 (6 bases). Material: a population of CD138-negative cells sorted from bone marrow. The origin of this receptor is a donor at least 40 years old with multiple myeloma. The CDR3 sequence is CSARGTASLYEQYF. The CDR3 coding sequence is TGCAGTGCTAGAGGGACAGCTAGTCTTTACGAGCAGTACTTC.